What follows are 9 T cell receptor beta chains derived from one specimen sequenced in a study of OX40 agonist ivuxolimab in advanced cancers. The data were produced by immunoSEQ multiplex PCR, yet TCRdb's version contains in-frame clones alone and is incomplete. The sample lists about 25,000 clones, 65% to 90% occurring once. Here the sequenced sample was CD4+ or CD8+ T cells sorted from blood, taken in a trial of the OX40 agonist ivuxolimab. The receptors were sampled from an adult with an advanced solid tumor such as melanoma, head and neck, liver or kidney cancer.

This chain joins TRBV5-6 and TRBJ2-2, with no clear D. There are 14 residues in the CDR3. V was clipped by 0 bases and J by 3 bases, with 6 bases between them. CDR1 SGHDT and CDR2 YYEEEE come from the germline V gene. CDR3 protein: CASSLVGYTGELFF. The CDR3, as DNA: TGTGCCAGCAGCTTGGTCGGATACACCGGGGAGCTGTTTTTT. Using reference TRBV5-6 and TRBJ2-2 for the parts outside the CDR3, the full variable domain is DAGVTQSPTHLIKTRGQQVTLRCSPKSGHDTVSWYQQALGQGPQFIFQYYEEEERQRGNFPDRFSGHQFPNYSSELNVNALLLGDSALYLCASSLVGYTGELFFGEGSRLTVL.

V and J are TRBV2 and TRBJ2-7; 8 bases align to TRBD1. With 6 bases clipped from V and 5 bases from J, the junction kept 15 bases outside the gene matches. The CDR3 totals 16 residues. Germline V gives CDR1 SNHLY, CDR2 FYNNEI. Written as DNA, the CDR3 is TGTGCCAGCAGAGACCATGGACAGGGCAGGTCGAACGAGCAGTACTTC. Protein sequence: CASRDHGQGRSNEQYF.

V gene TRBV7-9 combines with J gene TRBJ2-1; D gene unclear. Trimming cost V 1 base and J 1 base, with 11 bases left between them. The CDR3 runs to 16 residues. Germline CDR1 and CDR2: SEHNR and FQNEAQ (reference sequence). CDR3: CASSLGSTLSYNEQFF. CDR3 bases: TGTGCCAGCAGCTTAGGGAGTACCCTGTCCTACAATGAGCAGTTCTTC. Full variable domain (outside the CDR3, taken from reference TRBV7-9 and TRBJ2-1): DTGVSQNPRHKITKRGQNVTFRCDPISEHNRLYWYRQTLGQGPEFLTYFQNEAQLEKSRLLSDRFSAERPKGSFSTLEIQRTEQGDSAMYLCASSLGSTLSYNEQFFGPGTRLTVL.

In its sample, this clone ranks as medium-sized. This sequence joins TRBV18 and TRBJ2-2; D is perhaps TRBD1 or TRBD2 (5 bases each). V lost 0 bases to trimming and J lost 1 base, with 12 bases between them. The CDR3 has 17 residues. Germline values: CDR1 KGHSH, CDR2 LQKENI. DNA for the CDR3: TGTGCCAGCTCACCACCTGGGGGAGTTAGGAACACCGGGGAGCTGTTTTTT. Amino acid sequence: CASSPPGGVRNTGELFF. Full variable domain (missing parts from reference TRBV18 and TRBJ2-2): NAGVMQNPRHLVRRRGQEARLRCSPMKGHSHVYWYRQLPEEGLKFMVYLQKENIIDESGMPKERFSAEFPKEGPSILRIQQVVRGDSAAYFCASSPPGGVRNTGELFFGEGSRLTVL.

V usage is TRBV30 and J usage is TRBJ2-3, with D perhaps TRBD2 (6 bases). CDR3 size: 13 residues. V was shortened by 5 bases and J by 4 bases, with 13 bases between the two germline ends. Per the germline V gene, CDR1 is GTSNPN and CDR2 is SVGIG (reference sequence). For the CDR3, the DNA is TGTGCCTGGCAGGCGGGATCCGCAGATACGCAGTATTTT. Protein sequence: CAWQAGSADTQYF.

The chain is built from TRBV29-1 and TRBJ1-4, with D possibly being TRBD1 (6 bases). The CDR3 contains 18 residues. In germline, CDR1 is SQVTM, CDR2 ANQGSEA. The V end was cut by 7 bases, the J end by 0 bases, with 24 bases between. CDR3 sequence: CSARLRGSYPTTNEKLFF. As DNA, the CDR3 is TGCAGCGCCCGCCTCAGGGGCTCCTACCCCACAACTAATGAAAAACTGTTTTTT.

The CDR3 loop reads CASTSVQGVAYEQYF. CDR3 coding DNA: TGCGCCAGCACCTCCGTTCAGGGAGTTGCCTACGAGCAGTACTTC. The chain has TRBV5-1 and TRBJ2-7, with D perhaps given as TRBD1 or TRBD2 (5 bases each). The germline V and J ends were trimmed by 6 bases and 2 bases, with 18 bases remaining between them. The germline V gene encodes CDR1 SGHRS and CDR2 YFSETQ. CDR3 size: 15 residues.

V gene TRBV7-9 combines with J gene TRBJ2-5; no clear D. Germline V CDR1 and CDR2: SEHNR, FQNEAQ (reference sequence). This CDR3 is built from 16 residues. V lost 4 bases and J 2 bases, leaving 17 bases between the germline ends. CDR3 in DNA: TGTGCCAGCAGCTCTCCTAAGGGTGTAGGGCAAGAGACCCAGTACTTC. Translated, it gives CASSSPKGVGQETQYF.

The rearrangement links TRBV30 to TRBJ2-3; D remains ambiguous. The V gene's germline CDR1 is GTSNPN and CDR2 SVGIG (reference sequence). The CDR3 totals 13 residues. V shed 8 bases and J shed 2 bases, with 14 bases lying between them. The DNA of the CDR3 is TGTGCCGGCCGTACTGACCACACAGATACGCAGTATTTT. Its translation: CAGRTDHTDTQYF.